Listed below are T cell receptor beta chains from one sample, sequenced in a study of T cell responses to AZD1222 COVID-19 vaccine. Clones were sequenced by immunoSEQ multiplex PCR, and TCRdb holds only the in-frame ones, with some missing. Of about 76,000 clones detected, roughly 88% appear once; the ten largest clones hold 11%. Here the sequenced sample was peripheral blood, taken on day 0 of AZD1222 vaccination. The receptors shown here come from an adult in good health. Both conserved end residues are part of each CDR3. Fields, in order: V gene, J gene, clone size, D gene, CDR3 DNA, CDR3 protein. D genes are given only for firm matches. Clone sizes are given selectively: once, few, many, or a class where the clone is expanded.

V gene: TRBV2
J gene: TRBJ2-1
clone size: few
D gene: TRBD2
CDR3 DNA: TGTGCCAGCAAGACAAGTAAGCGGGGAGGAGATGAGCAGTTCTTC
CDR3 protein: CASKTSKRGGDEQFF

V gene: TRBV7-9
J gene: TRBJ2-2
clone size: .
D gene: .
CDR3 DNA: TGTGCCAGCAGGGCAGACTCGAACACCGGGGAGCTGTTTTTT
CDR3 protein: CASRADSNTGELFF

V gene: TRBV5-8
J gene: TRBJ1-2
clone size: .
D gene: TRBD1
CDR3 DNA: TGTGCCAGCAGCTGGAGGGCAGGGGGACGAAGATTTAACTATGGCTACACCTTC
CDR3 protein: CASSWRAGGRRFNYGYTF

V gene: TRBV12-5
J gene: TRBJ1-1
clone size: .
D gene: .
CDR3 DNA: TGTGCTAGTGGTATGGGGGAGGGGACTGAAGCTTTCTTT
CDR3 protein: CASGMGEGTEAFF

V gene: TRBV13
J gene: TRBJ2-5
clone size: .
D gene: .
CDR3 DNA: TGTGCCAGAGTCGGGGAAGAGACCCAGTACTTC
CDR3 protein: CARVGEETQYF

V gene: TRBV13
J gene: TRBJ1-5
clone size: .
D gene: .
CDR3 DNA: TGTGCCAGCAGCCATGCTAAGGTGGCTCAGCCCCAGCATTTT
CDR3 protein: CASSHAKVAQPQHF

V gene: TRBV7-9
J gene: TRBJ1-1
clone size: .
D gene: TRBD1
CDR3 DNA: TGTGCCAGCAGCACAGCCCCACAGGGGCCGAACACTGAAGCTTTCTTT
CDR3 protein: CASSTAPQGPNTEAFF

V gene: TRBV18
J gene: TRBJ1-1
clone size: .
D gene: TRBD1
CDR3 DNA: TGTGCCAGCTCACCAAGGGACAGACTTAACACTGAAGCTTTCTTT
CDR3 protein: CASSPRDRLNTEAFF

V gene: TRBV7-9
J gene: TRBJ1-2
clone size: .
D gene: .
CDR3 DNA: TGTGCCAGCAGCCCTAGAGGGTCCCGACTTAATGGCTACACCTTC
CDR3 protein: CASSPRGSRLNGYTF

V gene: TRBV6-6
J gene: TRBJ2-5
clone size: .
D gene: .
CDR3 DNA: TGTGCCAGCAGTTACCTGGGGATCCAAGAGACCCAGTACTTC
CDR3 protein: CASSYLGIQETQYF

V gene: TRBV7-3
J gene: TRBJ2-2
clone size: once
D gene: .
CDR3 DNA: TGTGCCAGCAGCAGGGGACCGGACACCGGGGAGCTGTTTTTT
CDR3 protein: CASSRGPDTGELFF

V gene: TRBV19
J gene: TRBJ1-5
clone size: once
D gene: .
CDR3 DNA: TGTGCCAGTACCATGGGACCAAATCAGCCCCAGCATTTT
CDR3 protein: CASTMGPNQPQHF

V gene: TRBV5-4
J gene: TRBJ1-1
clone size: once
D gene: TRBD1
CDR3 DNA: TGTGCCAGCAGCCTTCAGGGGGCAGGGACTGAAGCTTTCTTT
CDR3 protein: CASSLQGAGTEAFF

V gene: TRBV5-4
J gene: TRBJ1-2
clone size: .
D gene: TRBD1
CDR3 DNA: TGTGCCAGCGGCCCTTGGGACAGCAACTATGGCTACACCTTC
CDR3 protein: CASGPWDSNYGYTF

V gene: TRBV7-2
J gene: TRBJ1-6
clone size: .
D gene: .
CDR3 DNA: TGTGCCAGCAGCTTAAACCGGAATTCACCCCTCCACTTT
CDR3 protein: CASSLNRNSPLHF

V gene: TRBV5-4
J gene: TRBJ1-6
clone size: .
D gene: TRBD1
CDR3 DNA: TGTGCCAGCAGCTGGGGGACAGGACACGGTTCACCCCTCCACTTT
CDR3 protein: CASSWGTGHGSPLHF

V gene: TRBV23-1
J gene: TRBJ1-5
clone size: once
D gene: .
CDR3 DNA: TGCGCCAGCCGGACAGAGGGTAGCAATCAGCCCCAGCATTTT
CDR3 protein: CASRTEGSNQPQHF

V gene: TRBV27
J gene: TRBJ1-1
clone size: .
D gene: .
CDR3 DNA: TGTGCCAGCAGTTTCGGGCAGGACACTGAAGCTTTCTTT
CDR3 protein: CASSFGQDTEAFF

V gene: TRBV19
J gene: TRBJ1-1
clone size: .
D gene: .
CDR3 DNA: TGTGCCAGTACCGTGGTGGAGGGGAGGGCTGAAGCTTTCTTT
CDR3 protein: CASTVVEGRAEAFF